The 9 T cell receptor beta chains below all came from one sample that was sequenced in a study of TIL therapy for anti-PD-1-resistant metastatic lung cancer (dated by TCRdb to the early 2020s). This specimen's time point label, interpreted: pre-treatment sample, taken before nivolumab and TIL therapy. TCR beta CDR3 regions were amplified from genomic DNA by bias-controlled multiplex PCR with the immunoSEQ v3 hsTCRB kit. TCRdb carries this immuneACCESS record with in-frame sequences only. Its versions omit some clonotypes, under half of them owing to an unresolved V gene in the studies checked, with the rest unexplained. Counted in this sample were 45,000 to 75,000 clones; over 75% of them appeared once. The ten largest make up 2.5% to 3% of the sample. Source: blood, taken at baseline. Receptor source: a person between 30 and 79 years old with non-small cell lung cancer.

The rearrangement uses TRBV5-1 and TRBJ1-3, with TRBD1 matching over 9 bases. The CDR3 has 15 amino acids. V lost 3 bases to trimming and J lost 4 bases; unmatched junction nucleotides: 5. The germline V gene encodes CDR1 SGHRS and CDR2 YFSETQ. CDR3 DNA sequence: TGCGCCAGCAGCTCACAGGGGGCGACGGGAAACACCATATATTTT. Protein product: CASSSQGATGNTIYF.

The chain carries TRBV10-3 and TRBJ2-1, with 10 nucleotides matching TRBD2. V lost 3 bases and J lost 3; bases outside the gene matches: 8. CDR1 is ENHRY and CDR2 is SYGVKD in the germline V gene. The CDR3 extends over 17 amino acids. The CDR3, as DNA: TGTGCCATCAGTGATTACGAGCGGGGGGGCCTCTACAATGAGCAGTTCTTC. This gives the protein CAISDYERGGLYNEQFF.

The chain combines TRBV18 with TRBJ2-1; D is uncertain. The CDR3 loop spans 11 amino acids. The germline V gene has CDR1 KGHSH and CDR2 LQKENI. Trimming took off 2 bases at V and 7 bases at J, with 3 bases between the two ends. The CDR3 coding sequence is TGTGCCAGCTCACCAGTTAATGAGCAGTTCTTC. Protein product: CASSPVNEQFF.

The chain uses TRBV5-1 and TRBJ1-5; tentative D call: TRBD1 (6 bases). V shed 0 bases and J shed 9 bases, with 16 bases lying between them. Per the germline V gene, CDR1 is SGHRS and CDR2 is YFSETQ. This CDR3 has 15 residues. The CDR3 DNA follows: TGCGCCAGCAGCTTGGGTCCGGGGGGGCCTTGGCCCCAGCATTTT. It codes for CASSLGPGGPWPQHF.

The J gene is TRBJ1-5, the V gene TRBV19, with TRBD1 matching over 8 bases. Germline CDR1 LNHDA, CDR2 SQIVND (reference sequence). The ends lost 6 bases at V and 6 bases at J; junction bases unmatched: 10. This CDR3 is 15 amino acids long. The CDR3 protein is CASSSGQGTGQPQHF. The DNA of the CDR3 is TGTGCCAGTAGCTCCGGACAGGGCACAGGTCAGCCCCAGCATTTT. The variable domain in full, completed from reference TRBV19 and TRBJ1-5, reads DGGITQSPKYLFRKEGQNVTLSCEQNLNHDAMYWYRQDPGQGLRLIYYSQIVNDFQKGDIAEGYSVSREKKESFPLTVTSAQKNPTAFYLCASSSGQGTGQPQHFGDGTRLSIL.

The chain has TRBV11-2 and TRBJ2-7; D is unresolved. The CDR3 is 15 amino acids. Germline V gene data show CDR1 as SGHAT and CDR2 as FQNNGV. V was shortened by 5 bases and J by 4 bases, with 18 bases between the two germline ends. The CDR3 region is CASSRVLGRRYEQYF. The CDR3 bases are TGTGCCAGCAGCCGAGTGCTAGGGCGAAGGTACGAGCAGTACTTC. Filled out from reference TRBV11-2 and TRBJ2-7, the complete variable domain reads EAGVAQSPRYKIIEKRQSVAFWCNPISGHATLYWYQQILGQGPKLLIQFQNNGVVDDSQLPKDRFSAERLKGVDSTLKIQPAKLEDSAVYLCASSRVLGRRYEQYFGPGTRLTVT.

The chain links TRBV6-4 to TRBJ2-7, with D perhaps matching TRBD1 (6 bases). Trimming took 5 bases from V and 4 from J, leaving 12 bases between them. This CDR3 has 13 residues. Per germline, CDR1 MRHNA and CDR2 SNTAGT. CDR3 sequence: CASSPRQGYEQYF. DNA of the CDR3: TGTGCCAGCAGTCCCCGCCAGGGGTACGAGCAGTACTTC.

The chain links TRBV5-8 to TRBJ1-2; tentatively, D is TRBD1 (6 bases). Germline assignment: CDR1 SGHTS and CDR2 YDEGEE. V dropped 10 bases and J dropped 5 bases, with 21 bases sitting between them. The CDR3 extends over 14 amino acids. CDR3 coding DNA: TGTGCCCCAACTCCACCGGGGACAATTTATGGCTACACCTTC. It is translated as CAPTPPGTIYGYTF.

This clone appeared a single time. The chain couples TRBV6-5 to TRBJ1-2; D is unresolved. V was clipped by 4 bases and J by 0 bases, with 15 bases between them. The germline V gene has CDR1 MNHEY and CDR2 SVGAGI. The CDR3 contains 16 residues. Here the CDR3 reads CASSSSTGSANYGYTF. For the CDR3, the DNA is TGTGCCAGCAGTTCCTCGACGGGGAGTGCTAACTATGGCTACACCTTC.